Detailed here is one TCR beta chain. 60 Vbeta and 13 Jbeta primers were used in PCR. Repertoires were generated with immunoSEQ multiplex PCR, while TCRdb's copy carries only in-frame clones and drops some. The sample holds hundreds of thousands of clones, about 80% seen once. CDR3 size: 14 residues. The V and J ends lost 7 bases and 4 bases, in that order; junction bases with no gene match: 10. Germline V CDR1 and CDR2: SQVTM, ANQGSEA. The record originates from a study of cytomegalovirus exposure and HLA in healthy donors. The origin of this receptor is a middle-aged man in good health and CMV-seropositive. The specimen was PBMCs. The V and J genes are TRBV29-1 and TRBJ2-1, with 7 bases matching TRBD1. CDR3: CSGRDRPAYNEQFF. Written as DNA, the CDR3 is TGCAGCGGCCGGGACAGACCCGCTTACAATGAGCAGTTCTTC.